This T cell receptor beta chain was obtained from a study of cytomegalovirus exposure and HLA in healthy donors. Notes on this clone: Its antigen is unknown.

It was with 60 Vbeta and 13 Jbeta primers that the PCR ran. Using immunoSEQ multiplex PCR, the repertoire was profiled, and TCRdb retains in-frame clones only, with some absent. The sample table sets out roughly 30,000 clones. The CDR3 loop spans 15 amino acids. The germline V gene encodes CDR1 MDHEN and CDR2 SYDVKM. V lost 5 bases to trimming and J lost 4 bases; unmatched junction nucleotides: 7. General observations from the study: As a later analysis revealed, most CMV-associated TCR beta chains appeared HLA-restricted. High specificity and sensitivity for cytomegalovirus status were reported for the classifier.

The sequence was collected from a woman in her 40s in good health and CMV-seropositive. The sequenced sample consisted of PBMCs. This rearrangement joins TRBV28 to TRBJ2-3, with TRBD2 matching over 9 bases. The CDR3 here is CASSPRTSVPDTQYF. Written as DNA, the CDR3 is TGTGCCAGCAGTCCCCGGACTAGCGTCCCAGATACGCAGTATTTT.